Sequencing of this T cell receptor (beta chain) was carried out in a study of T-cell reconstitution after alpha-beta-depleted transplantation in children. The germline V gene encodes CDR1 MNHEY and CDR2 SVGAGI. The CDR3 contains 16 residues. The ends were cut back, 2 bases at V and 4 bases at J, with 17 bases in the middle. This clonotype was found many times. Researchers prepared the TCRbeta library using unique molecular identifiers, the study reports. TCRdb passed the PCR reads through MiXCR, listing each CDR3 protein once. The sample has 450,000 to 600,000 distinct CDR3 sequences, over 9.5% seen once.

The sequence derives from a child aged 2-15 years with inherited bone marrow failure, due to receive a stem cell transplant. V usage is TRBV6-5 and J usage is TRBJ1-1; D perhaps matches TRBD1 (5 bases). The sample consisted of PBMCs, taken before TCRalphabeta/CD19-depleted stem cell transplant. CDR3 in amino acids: CASSYGFGERGTEAFF. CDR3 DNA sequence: TGTGCCAGCAGTTACGGTTTTGGGGAAAGGGGCACTGAAGCTTTCTTT.